This TCR beta chain was recovered during a study of spatial heterogeneity in lung cancer. General observations from the study: It was found that expanded intratumoral alpha and beta TCR counts tracked tumor mutation counts.

Each CDR3 protein is one row after TCRdb ran MiXCR on the 5' RACE reads. The profile shows 17,000 or so distinct CDR3 sequences, roughly 6% of them singletons. The germline gives CDR1 MNHNY, CDR2 SVGAGI (reference sequence). The CDR3 loop spans 12 amino acids. Between the trimmed V and J ends, which lost 7 bases and 1 base, there was a span of 8 bases. Time point reported: sample taken at primary tumor resection. This clonotype was counted ten times or more. Its antigen is unknown. Since it is a stray read in a library aimed at alpha chains, this beta chain has a size that is not meaningful. The sequencing here drew on lung tumor tissue, taken at surgery. The sequence was obtained from a male donor with early-stage non-small cell lung cancer. This sequence joins TRBV6-6 and TRBJ2-7; D not certain. CDR3 residues: CASMSPSYEQYF. CDR3 nucleotides: TGTGCCAGCATGTCGCCATCCTACGAGCAGTACTTC.